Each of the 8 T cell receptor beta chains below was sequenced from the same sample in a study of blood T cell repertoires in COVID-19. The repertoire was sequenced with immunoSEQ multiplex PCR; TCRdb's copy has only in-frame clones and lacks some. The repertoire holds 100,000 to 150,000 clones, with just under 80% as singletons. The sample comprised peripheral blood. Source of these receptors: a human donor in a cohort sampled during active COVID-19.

DNA of the CDR3: TGTGCCAGCAGCCTCGGGAGGTATCAGGGAGCCTCTGGAAACACCATATATTTT. As protein: CASSLGRYQGASGNTIYF. The chain carries TRBV7-9 and TRBJ1-3; D might be TRBD1 (5 bases). The CDR3 totals 18 residues. The ends were cut back, 5 bases at V and 0 bases at J, with 20 bases in the middle. Germline CDR1 SEHNR, CDR2 FQNEAQ (reference sequence).

The CDR3 sequence: CASSRQKLQGLAGELFF. CDR3 in DNA: TGTGCCAGCTCACGCCAAAAGCTACAGGGTCTTGCCGGGGAGCTGTTTTTT. V is TRBV18 and J is TRBJ2-2; tentatively, D is TRBD1 (6 bases). Trimming stripped 4 bases from V and 6 bases from J, with 21 bases between. Germline values: CDR1 KGHSH, CDR2 LQKENI. The CDR3 runs 17 residues.

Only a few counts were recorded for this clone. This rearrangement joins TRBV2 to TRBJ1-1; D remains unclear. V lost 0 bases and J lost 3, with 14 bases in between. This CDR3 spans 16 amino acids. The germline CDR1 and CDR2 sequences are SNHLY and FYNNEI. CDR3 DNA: TGTGCCAGCAGTGAAGCGAGAACCGGGAGGGACACTGAAGCTTTCTTT. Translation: CASSEARTGRDTEAFF. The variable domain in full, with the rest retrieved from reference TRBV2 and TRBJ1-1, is EPEVTQTPSHQVTQMGQEVILRCVPISNHLYFYWYRQILGQKVEFLVSFYNNEISEKSEIFDDQFSVERPDGSNFTLKIRSTKLEDSAMYFCASSEARTGRDTEAFFGQGTRLTVV.

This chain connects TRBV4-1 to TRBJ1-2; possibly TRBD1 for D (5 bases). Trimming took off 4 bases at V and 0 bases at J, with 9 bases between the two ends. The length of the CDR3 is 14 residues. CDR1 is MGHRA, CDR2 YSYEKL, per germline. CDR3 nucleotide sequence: TGCGCCAGCAGCCTCGGGGGATCTAACTATGGCTACACCTTC. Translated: CASSLGGSNYGYTF.

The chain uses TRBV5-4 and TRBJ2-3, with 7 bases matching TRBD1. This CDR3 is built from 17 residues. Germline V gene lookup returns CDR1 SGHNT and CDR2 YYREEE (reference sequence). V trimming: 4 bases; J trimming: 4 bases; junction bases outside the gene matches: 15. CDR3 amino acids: CASSPKRAGTVADTQYF. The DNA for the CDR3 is TGTGCCAGCAGCCCCAAAAGGGCCGGGACAGTTGCAGATACGCAGTATTTT.

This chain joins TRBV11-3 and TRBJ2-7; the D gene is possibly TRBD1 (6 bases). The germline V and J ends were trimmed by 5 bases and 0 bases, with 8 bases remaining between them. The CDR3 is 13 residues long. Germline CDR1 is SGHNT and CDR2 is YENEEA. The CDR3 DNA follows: TGTGCCAGCAGCCAGACAGGCTCCTACGAGCAGTACTTC. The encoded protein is CASSQTGSYEQYF.

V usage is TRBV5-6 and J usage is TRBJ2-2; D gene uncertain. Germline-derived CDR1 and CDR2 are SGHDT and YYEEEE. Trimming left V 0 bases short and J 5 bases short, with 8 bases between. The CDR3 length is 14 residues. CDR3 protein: CASSLVAITGELFF. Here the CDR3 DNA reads TGTGCCAGCAGCTTGGTTGCTATTACCGGGGAGCTGTTTTTT.

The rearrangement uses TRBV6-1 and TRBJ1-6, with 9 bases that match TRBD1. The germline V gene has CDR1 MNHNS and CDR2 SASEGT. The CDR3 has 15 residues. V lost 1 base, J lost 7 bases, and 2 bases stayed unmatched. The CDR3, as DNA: TGTGCCAGCAGTGAAGGTGGACAGGGGAATTCACCCCTCCACTTT. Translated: CASSEGGQGNSPLHF.